The 20 T cell receptor beta chains reported below all come from one sample, sequenced in a study of beta chain features in type 1 diabetes. Sequencing targeted expressed TCRB transcripts, as all isolated RNA had been reverse transcribed. Only in-frame clones appear in the TCRdb table, and some are missing; sequencing was by immunoSEQ multiplex PCR. The table lists hundreds of thousands of clones, 15% to 20% of them singletons. Sequencing used naive CD4+ T cells from blood. The origin of the receptors is a woman in her late teens or twenties in good health.

This clone has just a few counts. The V call is TRBV2, the J call TRBJ2-5; D remains unclear. The germline gives CDR1 SNHLY, CDR2 FYNNEI. V was trimmed by 5 bases and J by 5 bases, leaving 12 bases between them. CDR3 size: 13 residues. The CDR3 DNA reads TGTGCCAGCAGTACACCTTGGGTCGAGACCCAGTACTTC. It translates to CASSTPWVETQYF.

The chain couples TRBV5-1 to TRBJ2-4, with no clear D. CDR1 and CDR2 from the germline V gene are SGHRS and YFSETQ. The ends were cut back, 5 bases at V and 8 bases at J, with 17 bases in the middle. The CDR3 loop spans 14 amino acids. The CDR3: CASRNGPTQDIQYF. For the CDR3, the DNA is TGCGCCAGCAGGAACGGACCCACGCAAGACATTCAGTACTTC. Using reference TRBV5-1 and TRBJ2-4 for the parts outside the CDR3, the full variable domain is KAGVTQTPRYLIKTRGQQVTLSCSPISGHRSVSWYQQTPGQGLQFLFEYFSETQRNKGNFPGRFSGRQFSNSRSEMNVSTLELGDSALYLCASRNGPTQDIQYFGAGTRLSVL.

In this sample, this clone turned up a few times. The chain uses TRBV18 and TRBJ2-4, with 8 bases aligning to TRBD2. CDR1 is KGHSH, CDR2 LQKENI, per germline. J was trimmed by 0 bases and V by 4 bases; bases with no gene match: 5. There are 16 residues in the CDR3. The CDR3 region is CASSRREDSAKNIQYF. The CDR3 coding sequence is TGTGCCAGCTCACGGCGGGAGGACTCAGCCAAAAACATTCAGTACTTC.

This clone was observed a handful of times. The chain is built from TRBV29-1 and TRBJ2-3, with 11 positions matching TRBD2. Germline V gives CDR1 SQVTM, CDR2 ANQGSEA. The CDR3 totals 14 residues. Trimming cost V 6 bases and J 6 bases; bases outside gene matches: 8. CDR3 DNA sequence: TGCAGCGTGGGGGGACTAGCGGCTGCGGATACGCAGTATTTT. It codes for CSVGGLAAADTQYF.

This clone turned up a few times. The chain couples TRBV7-3 to TRBJ1-1, with D uncertain. This CDR3 contains 13 residues. Trimming left V 6 bases short and J 0 bases short, with 8 bases between. Germline V gene data show CDR1 as SGHTA and CDR2 as FQGTGA. CDR3 bases: TGTGCCAGCAGGCTACAGATGAACACTGAAGCTTTCTTT. Protein product: CASRLQMNTEAFF.

The chain is built from TRBV11-1 and TRBJ1-2; possible D gene TRBD1, 5 bases. The germline V gene has CDR1 SGHAT and CDR2 FQDESV (reference sequence). Trimming removed 5 bases from V and 4 bases from J, with 14 bases in between. The CDR3 is 14 residues long. CDR3 loop: CASSTRPGPYGYTF. DNA of the CDR3: TGTGCCAGCAGCACAAGGCCAGGGCCCTATGGCTACACCTTC. Full variable domain (missing parts from reference TRBV11-1 and TRBJ1-2): EAEVAQSPRYKITEKSQAVAFWCDPISGHATLYWYRQILGQGPELLVQFQDESVVDDSQLPKDRFSAERLKGVDSTLKIQPAELGDSAMYLCASSTRPGPYGYTFGSGTRLTVV.

This clone showed up just a few times. The chain combines TRBV2 with TRBJ2-1; no clear D. In germline, CDR1 is SNHLY, CDR2 FYNNEI. This CDR3 is built from 16 residues. V was trimmed by 5 bases and J by 6 bases, leaving 20 bases between them. The CDR3 region has the DNA TGTGCCAGCAGTCCATCGAATCCCTTTCAGACCAATGAGCAGTTCTTC. This translates into CASSPSNPFQTNEQFF.

The chain is built from TRBV4-3 and TRBJ2-7, with TRBD1 matching over 9 bases. CDR3 length: 16 residues. Germline CDR1 reads LGHNA; CDR2 reads YSLEER. The V and J ends lost 2 bases and 2 bases, in that order; junction bases with no gene match: 7. The CDR3 loop reads CASSQQPGQGPYEQYF. The CDR3 bases are TGCGCCAGCAGCCAACAGCCGGGACAGGGCCCCTACGAGCAGTACTTC.

The rearrangement links TRBV9 to TRBJ2-1; no clear D. This CDR3 comprises 15 residues. The germline gives CDR1 SGDLS, CDR2 YYNGEE. Trimming cost V 7 bases and J 1 base, with 15 bases left between them. The CDR3 DNA is TGTGCCAGCTCCCTGGGTCTGAGTTCCTACAATGAGCAGTTCTTC. Protein: CASSLGLSSYNEQFF. The full variable domain, in which reference TRBV9 and TRBJ2-1 provide the parts outside the CDR3, is DSGVTQTPKHLITATGQRVTLRCSPRSGDLSVYWYQQSLDQGLQFLIQYYNGEERAKGNILERFSAQQFPDLHSELNLSSLELGDSALYFCASSLGLSSYNEQFFGPGTRLTVL.

The J gene is TRBJ1-1, the V gene TRBV29-1; D is unresolved. V lost 4 bases and J lost 8, with 17 bases in between. The V gene's germline CDR1 is SQVTM and CDR2 ANQGSEA. The CDR3 extends over 13 amino acids. The CDR3 sequence is CSVARDTYEEAFF. Written as DNA, the CDR3 is TGCAGCGTTGCAAGGGATACTTATGAAGAAGCTTTCTTT.

CDR3 coding DNA: TGTGCCAGCAAGGGACCTAGCGGCTCCTACGAGCAGTACTTC. This codes for CASKGPSGSYEQYF. The chain is built from TRBV27 and TRBJ2-7, with TRBD2 identical over 7 bases. J lost 0 bases, V lost 7 bases, and 6 bases had no gene match. CDR3 size: 14 residues. Looked up from germline, CDR1 is MNHEY and CDR2 is SMNVEV (reference sequence).

This clone occurred a few times. The chain has TRBV5-4 and TRBJ2-1; D is unresolved. Trimming shortened V by 0 bases and J by 6 bases, and 13 bases separated the two germline ends. CDR1 SGHNT and CDR2 YYREEE come from the germline V gene (reference sequence). The CDR3 sequence is 15 residues long. In DNA, the CDR3 is TGTGCCAGCAGCTTGGATCGATTGCCCTCCAATGAGCAGTTCTTC. Its translation: CASSLDRLPSNEQFF.

This clone was picked up a small number of times. V and J are TRBV4-1 and TRBJ2-7; 7 bases are shared with TRBD2. The V gene end was trimmed by 0 bases and the J gene end by 2 bases; junction bases not matched to a gene: 7. CDR3 length equals 16 residues. Germline V gives CDR1 MGHRA, CDR2 YSYEKL. The CDR3 sequence: CASSQDETSRPYEQYF. The CDR3 DNA reads as TGCGCCAGCAGCCAAGATGAGACTAGCCGCCCCTACGAGCAGTACTTC.

This chain links TRBV28 with TRBJ2-7; D remains unclear. V was shortened by 6 bases and J by 0 bases, with 15 bases between the two germline ends. Germline V lookup: CDR1 MDHEN, CDR2 SYDVKM. This CDR3 region has 15 residues. The CDR3 region is CASSSTAVLSYEQYF. DNA of the CDR3: TGTGCCAGCAGCTCGACGGCGGTACTCTCCTACGAGCAGTACTTC.

There are a few counts of this clone. V is TRBV5-1 and J is TRBJ1-1, with TRBD1 identical over 10 bases. The trim removed 0 bases at V and 11 bases at J, leaving 7 bases unmatched. Germline V lookup: CDR1 SGHRS, CDR2 YFSETQ. This CDR3 has 14 residues. The CDR3 coding sequence is TGCGCCAGCAGCTTGGCCGGGACAGGGGCTCTTGCTTTCTTT. It codes for CASSLAGTGALAFF. The whole variable domain, filled in from reference TRBV5-1 and TRBJ1-1, reads KAGVTQTPRYLIKTRGQQVTLSCSPISGHRSVSWYQQTPGQGLQFLFEYFSETQRNKGNFPGRFSGRQFSNSRSEMNVSTLELGDSALYLCASSLAGTGALAFFGQGTRLTVV.

V usage is TRBV2 and J usage is TRBJ2-1, with no clear D. The CDR3 covers 15 residues. Germline CDR1 and CDR2: SNHLY and FYNNEI. V lost 5 bases and J lost 6, with 17 bases in between. CDR3 in DNA: TGTGCCAGCAGTTCAACTGGGTTCCCCGGCAATGAGCAGTTCTTC. It is translated as CASSSTGFPGNEQFF.

The J gene is TRBJ2-2, the V gene TRBV2, with D unclear. The V gene's germline CDR1 is SNHLY and CDR2 FYNNEI. V lost 7 bases, J lost 6 bases, and 9 bases lay in between. The CDR3 runs 12 residues. The CDR3 sequence is CASTPRPGELFF. CDR3 DNA sequence: TGTGCCAGCACACCGCGGCCCGGGGAGCTGTTTTTT.

A few counts support this clone. The germline gene is not matched at one end of the junction; a read error may be the cause. This chain links TRBV5-4 with TRBJ2-7; the D gene is possibly TRBD1 (5 bases). The CDR3 sequence is 14 residues long. Germline loops: CDR1 SGHNT, CDR2 YYREEE (reference sequence). The CDR3 sequence is CASSQDARAYEQYF. The DNA for the CDR3 is TGCGCCAGCAGCCAAGATGCCAGGGCCTACGAGCAGTACTTC.

This clone showed up just a few times. The CDR3: CASSPGGRASIKEQFF. In nucleotides, the CDR3 is TGTGCCAGCTCACCCGGAGGGCGGGCTAGTATCAAAGAGCAGTTCTTC. The genes are TRBV18 and TRBJ2-1, with D perhaps matching TRBD2 (6 bases). The CDR3 contains 16 residues. CDR1 is KGHSH and CDR2 is LQKENI in the germline V gene. V was trimmed by 3 bases and J by 10 bases, leaving 22 bases between them. The complete variable domain, with remaining parts taken from reference TRBV18 and TRBJ2-1, reads NAGVMQNPRHLVRRRGQEARLRCSPMKGHSHVYWYRQLPEEGLKFMVYLQKENIIDESGMPKERFSAEFPKEGPSILRIQQVVRGDSAAYFCASSPGGRASIKEQFFGPGTRLTVL.

V is TRBV7-9 and J is TRBJ2-2; either TRBD1 or TRBD2 may fit D (5 bases each). This CDR3 region has 15 residues. Trimming stripped 3 bases from V and 0 bases from J, with 8 bases between. Germline CDR1 reads SEHNR; CDR2 reads FQNEAQ (reference sequence). CDR3 DNA: TGTGCCAGCAGCTTGGGGCGGGCGAACACCGGGGAGCTGTTTTTT. Its protein is CASSLGRANTGELFF.